These 25 T cell receptor beta chains were sequenced from one sample in a study of T cells in Graves' hyperthyroidism and ophthalmopathy. RNA transcripts provided the source from which TCR beta CDR3 regions were amplified. RT-PCR in the first round (using the HTBI primer set) targeted the TCR CDR3. In TCRdb, the multiplex PCR reads were re-called with MiXCR into one record per CDR3 protein. The repertoire holds hundreds of thousands of distinct CDR3 sequences, with roughly 14% as singletons. Sample: blood. Receptors were obtained from a man younger than 35 with Graves' ophthalmopathy.

As to this clonotype: In this CDR3 the conserved last residue, phenylalanine or tryptophan, is missing, so a read error is likely. The V gene is TRBV11-2, the J gene TRBJ2-5; D is perhaps TRBD2 (7 bases). Germline values: CDR1 SGHAT, CDR2 FQNNGV. This CDR3 contains 16 residues. V lost 4 bases, J lost 5 bases, and 20 bases lay in between. This CDR3 reads CASSWVGGARQETQYL. The CDR3 DNA is TGTGCCAGCAGCTGGGTGGGGGGGGCGCGACAGGAGACCCAGTACCTC.

The V and J genes are TRBV13 and TRBJ1-3, with D possibly being TRBD1 (5 bases). Looked up from germline, CDR1 is PRHDT and CDR2 is FYEKMQ (reference sequence). This CDR3 comprises 14 residues. Trimming left V 0 bases short and J 11 bases short, with 14 bases between. This CDR3 reads CASSLGGGLTSIYF. The CDR3 DNA reads as TGTGCCAGCAGCTTAGGCGGGGGGTTAACCTCCATATATTTT.

About this clonotype itself: A read error is possible here, since a much larger clone lies one base away. The conserved phenylalanine or tryptophan is not found at the CDR3 terminus, so this likely reflects a read error. V usage is TRBV7-9 and J usage is TRBJ1-2, with D possibly being TRBD1 (5 bases). This CDR3 comprises 13 residues. With 6 bases removed from V and 4 bases from J, the gap between germline ends came to 12 bases. Per germline, CDR1 SEHNR and CDR2 FQNEAQ (reference sequence). The CDR3 loop reads CASRPGGGYGYTL. CDR3 DNA: TGTGCCAGCAGGCCCGGCGGGGGCTATGGCTACACCCTC.

This clonotype came up many times. The chain links TRBV30 to TRBJ1-4, with D possibly being TRBD1 (6 bases). V was pared by 1 base and J by 4 bases, with 10 bases between. Germline V gives CDR1 GTSNPN, CDR2 SVGIG (reference sequence). CDR3 length: 14 residues. The CDR3, as DNA: TGTGCCTGGAGTGAGGGGGGTAGTAATGAAAAACTGTTTTTT. Translating gives CAWSEGGSNEKLFF.

There are many counts of this clonotype. This chain joins TRBV7-2 and TRBJ1-5; TRBD1 matches at 7 bases. The V gene's germline CDR1 is SGHTA and CDR2 FQGNSA. CDR3 length equals 17 residues. V dropped 1 base and J dropped 4; count of bases not matched to a gene: 10. CDR3 region: CASSLVGGGVSNQPQHF. CDR3 bases: TGTGCCAGCAGCTTAGTTGGAGGGGGCGTATCGAATCAGCCCCAGCATTTT.

This clonotype was detected a few times. This chain links TRBV7-8 with TRBJ2-7; the D gene is possibly TRBD2 (5 bases). The V and J ends lost 3 bases and 2 bases respectively, with 14 bases between them. The CDR3 extends over 15 amino acids. In germline, CDR1 is SGHVS, CDR2 FQNEAQ. The CDR3 nucleotides read TGTGCCAGCAGCTTCGGAGCAGCGGCAACCTACGAGCAGTACTTC. This sequence encodes CASSFGAAATYEQYF.

This clonotype appeared a few times. This rearrangement joins TRBV24-1 to TRBJ2-6; a possible D gene is TRBD2 (6 bases). Deletions cut 3 bases from V and 0 bases from J, with 17 bases between. This CDR3 has 19 residues. Germline V lookup: CDR1 KGHDR, CDR2 SFDVKD. The CDR3 sequence: CATSDPPGRQFSGANVLTF. CDR3 nucleotides: TGTGCCACCAGTGATCCTCCCGGGAGACAATTCTCTGGGGCCAACGTCCTGACTTTC.

The V call is TRBV9, the J call TRBJ1-2, with TRBD1 matching over 12 bases. The V segment lost 4 bases and the J segment 2 bases; nucleotides outside the gene matches: 6. Germline loops: CDR1 SGDLS, CDR2 YYNGEE. CDR3 length equals 16 residues. The CDR3 protein is CASSLAGTGGNYGYTF. CDR3 coding DNA: TGTGCCAGCAGCCTAGCCGGGACAGGGGGCAACTATGGCTACACCTTC.

This clonotype has a count of ten or more. The chain links TRBV3-1 to TRBJ1-1; D not certain. V shed 1 base and J shed 1 base, with 4 bases lying between them. Per the germline V gene, CDR1 is LGHDT and CDR2 is YNNKEL (reference sequence). The CDR3 has 13 amino acids. CDR3 residues: CASSQVQNTEAFF. CDR3 in DNA: TGTGCCAGCAGCCAAGTGCAGAACACTGAAGCTTTCTTT.

This clonotype has at least ten counts. The rearrangement joins TRBV7-3 to TRBJ2-7; the D gene is possibly TRBD2 (5 bases). From germline, CDR1 is SGHTA and CDR2 FQGTGA. CDR3 length: 15 amino acids. The ends were cut back, 6 bases at V and 3 bases at J, with 18 bases in the middle. The CDR3 DNA follows: TGTGCCAGCAGTTCCCCCGGGATAGGGATCTACGAGCAGTACTTC. Translated: CASSSPGIGIYEQYF.

This clonotype was detected ten times or more. The V gene is TRBV12-3 or TRBV12-4, the J gene TRBJ2-1, with TRBD1 matching 9 bases. V gave up 6 bases and J gave up 8 bases; unmatched junction bases: 11. This CDR3 has 15 residues. In DNA form, the CDR3 reads TGTGCCAGCAGCCACCGGGACAGGGAGATCGATGAGCAGTTCTTC. Its translation: CASSHRDREIDEQFF.

This clonotype was counted many times. The chain joins TRBV6-1 to TRBJ2-5, with 9 bases lining up with TRBD2. J was trimmed by 5 bases and V by 11 bases; bases with no gene match: 12. The CDR3 loop spans 14 amino acids. Germline values: CDR1 MNHNS, CDR2 SASEGT. CDR3 residues: CAGRAGGHGETQYF. The CDR3 DNA is TGTGCCGGGCGAGCGGGAGGACATGGGGAGACCCAGTACTTC.

The V and J genes are TRBV19 and TRBJ2-6; unclear D gene. The CDR3 extends over 16 amino acids. Germline CDR1 and CDR2: LNHDA and SQIVND (reference sequence). V lost 3 bases to trimming and J lost 0 bases, with 9 bases between them. As DNA, the CDR3 is TGTGCCAGTAGTATGGTACAGCTCTCTGGGGCCAACGTCCTGACTTTC. It is translated as CASSMVQLSGANVLTF.

This clonotype was detected ten times or more. The V gene is TRBV3-1, the J gene TRBJ1-1, with TRBD1 as a possible D gene (6 bases). CDR1 is LGHDT and CDR2 is YNNKEL in the germline V gene (reference sequence). V shed 4 bases and J shed 0 bases, with 12 bases lying between them. This CDR3 has 15 residues. CDR3 residues: CASSLRTEMNTEAFF. CDR3 in DNA: TGTGCCAGCAGCCTCCGGACAGAGATGAACACTGAAGCTTTCTTT.

This clonotype was counted only a few times. This chain uses TRBV27 with TRBJ2-3, with 9 bases aligning to TRBD2. The CDR3 has 16 residues. The V gene's germline CDR1 is MNHEY and CDR2 SMNVEV (reference sequence). V dropped 7 bases and J dropped 0; count of bases not matched to a gene: 8. CDR3: CASTRFSGGSTDTQYF. CDR3 nucleotide sequence: TGTGCCAGCACCCGGTTTAGCGGGGGAAGCACAGATACGCAGTATTTT.

This clonotype occurred a few times. A much more abundant neighbour one base away suggests this may be a read error. The chain links TRBV20-1 to TRBJ2-7; possible D gene TRBD2, 5 bases. Germline-derived CDR1 and CDR2 are DFQATT and SNEGSKA (reference sequence). Trimming removed 2 bases from V and 4 bases from J, with 15 bases in between. CDR3 size: 14 residues. The DNA for the CDR3 is TGCAGTGCTAGATCTCCCAGGAGGCAGTACGAGCAGTACTTC. Translated: CSARSPRRQYEQYF.

This clonotype was observed at least ten times. The chain uses TRBV12-3 or TRBV12-4 and TRBJ1-2; D ambiguous. Trimming pared 10 bases from V and 0 bases from J, leaving 15 bases between. The CDR3 extends over 14 amino acids. The DNA for the CDR3 is TGTGCCATCCACCCCCCGGGCTCTAACTATGGCTACACCTTC. Its translation is CAIHPPGSNYGYTF.

This clonotype was recorded many times. The rearrangement links TRBV7-8 to TRBJ1-2, with 8 bases fitting TRBD1. This CDR3 contains 15 residues. The germline CDR1 and CDR2 sequences are SGHVS and FQNEAQ. J was trimmed by 7 bases and V by 5 bases; bases with no gene match: 12. The DNA for the CDR3 is TGTGCCAGCAGCCCACGACAGGGGTGGGACCGTGGCTACACCTTC. Translating it yields CASSPRQGWDRGYTF. Together with reference TRBV7-8 and TRBJ1-2, the CDR3 gives the full variable domain: GAGVSQSPRYKVAKRGQDVALRCDPISGHVSLFWYQQALGQGPEFLTYFQNEAQLDKSGLPSDRFFAERPEGSVSTLKIQRTQQEDSAVYLCASSPRQGWDRGYTFGSGTRLTVV.

This clonotype was observed at least ten times. The rearrangement joins TRBV28 to TRBJ2-3, with 11 nucleotides matching TRBD2. Germline V gives CDR1 MDHEN, CDR2 SYDVKM. Losses at the gene ends were 3 bases for V and 2 bases for J; bases not matched to a gene: 7. The CDR3 has 17 residues. CDR3 nucleotides: TGTGCCAGCAGTTTTAGGTTAGCGGGAGGGGACACAGATACGCAGTATTTT. Protein product: CASSFRLAGGDTDTQYF. Full variable domain (rest looked up from reference TRBV28 and TRBJ2-3): DVKVTQSSRYLVKRTGEKVFLECVQDMDHENMFWYRQDPGLGLRLIYFSYDVKMKEKGDIPEGYSVSREKKERFSLILESASTNQTSMYLCASSFRLAGGDTDTQYFGPGTRLTVL.

This clonotype was picked up many times. This chain uses TRBV2 with TRBJ1-5; 7 bases agree with TRBD1. The length of the CDR3 is 14 residues. V lost 4 bases to trimming and J lost 4 bases; unmatched junction nucleotides: 4. CDR1 is SNHLY and CDR2 is FYNNEI in the germline V gene. This CDR3 is CASSGDSRNQPQHF. The CDR3 DNA follows: TGTGCCAGCAGTGGGGACAGCAGAAATCAGCCCCAGCATTTT. The variable domain in full, with the rest retrieved from reference TRBV2 and TRBJ1-5, is EPEVTQTPSHQVTQMGQEVILRCVPISNHLYFYWYRQILGQKVEFLVSFYNNEISEKSEIFDDQFSVERPDGSNFTLKIRSTKLEDSAMYFCASSGDSRNQPQHFGDGTRLSIL.

The chain couples TRBV5-1 to TRBJ2-7; D ambiguous. V shed 0 bases and J shed 4 bases, with 8 bases lying between them. The CDR3 is 13 amino acids. Germline V gives CDR1 SGHRS, CDR2 YFSETQ. DNA for the CDR3: TGCGCCAGCAGCTTGGAGACGCATTACGAGCAGTACTTC. It yields the protein CASSLETHYEQYF.

This clonotype was counted ten times or more. This chain uses TRBV7-8 with TRBJ2-1, with TRBD2 matching over 11 bases. V trimming: 5 bases; J trimming: 2 bases; junction bases outside the gene matches: 5. The CDR3 covers 16 residues. The germline V gene has CDR1 SGHVS and CDR2 FQNEAQ. DNA for the CDR3: TGTGCCAGCAGCCCCCGGGGACTAGCGGCCTACAATGAGCAGTTCTTC. The encoded protein is CASSPRGLAAYNEQFF.

The genes are TRBV5-6 and TRBJ2-2; TRBD2 aligns across 7 bases. Germline CDR1 is SGHDT and CDR2 is YYEEEE. The CDR3 spans 16 residues. With V trimmed by 2 bases and J by 7 bases, 11 bases remained unmatched. CDR3 sequence (DNA): TGTGCCAGCAGCTTTTCGCGGGGGAATGGGGACGGGGAGCTGTTTTTT. Amino acids: CASSFSRGNGDGELFF.

This clonotype has ten or more counts. The chain uses TRBV6-1 and TRBJ2-3; D unresolved. CDR3 length: 15 amino acids. The germline CDR1 and CDR2 sequences are MNHNS and SASEGT. The V end lost 3 bases, the J end lost 0 bases, and 10 bases lay between the germline ends. The CDR3 sequence is CASSEALTSTDTQYF. The CDR3 nucleotides are TGTGCCAGCAGTGAGGCTTTAACTAGCACAGATACGCAGTATTTT.

This clonotype came up many times. This sequence joins TRBV27 and TRBJ1-2; 7 bases agree with TRBD1. CDR3 length: 15 residues. Germline V lookup: CDR1 MNHEY, CDR2 SMNVEV (reference sequence). The V gene end was trimmed by 0 bases and the J gene end by 2 bases; junction bases not matched to a gene: 3. For the CDR3, the DNA is TGTGCCAGCAGTTTATCCCCGGGACAGAACTATGGCTACACCTTC. Residues: CASSLSPGQNYGYTF.